This T cell receptor (beta chain) was captured by sequencing in a study of blood T cell repertoires in COVID-19. Overall study: The samples span acute and convalescent COVID-19 from the United States, Italy and Spain.

Germline-derived CDR1 and CDR2 are KGHDR and SFDVKD. CDR3 length: 15 residues. With V trimmed by 1 base and J by 0 bases, 1 base remained unmatched. This clone was seen only once. In the authors' methods: Quantification of nucleated cells was approximated via reference gene primer amplification. Sequenced by immunoSEQ multiplex PCR; TCRdb stores in-frame clones only, minus some. That table gives V, J and clone size, and the DNA gave D and trimming. The sample consists of about 68,000 clones, approximately 83% of them appearing once. Sequenced material: peripheral blood. The TCR originated in a woman aged 60-75 years with acute or convalescent COVID-19. The chain couples TRBV24-1 to TRBJ2-5, with 7 bases aligning to TRBD2. The CDR3 nucleotides are TGTGCCACCAGTGATTTCCTAGCGGACCAAGAGACCCAGTACTTC. Translating gives CATSDFLADQETQYF.